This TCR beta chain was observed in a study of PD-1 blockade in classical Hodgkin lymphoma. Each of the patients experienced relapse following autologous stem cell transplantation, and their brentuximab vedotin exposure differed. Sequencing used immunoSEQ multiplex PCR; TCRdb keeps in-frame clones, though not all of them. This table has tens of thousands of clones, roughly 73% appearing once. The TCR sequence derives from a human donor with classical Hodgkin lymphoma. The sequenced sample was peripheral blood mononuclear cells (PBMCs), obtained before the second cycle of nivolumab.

As DNA, the CDR3 is TGTGCCTGGAGTGCAGACCTCCTTCGAAACACCATATATTTT. Residues: CAWSADLLRNTIYF. The chain uses TRBV30 and TRBJ1-3, with no clear D. CDR1 and CDR2 (germline): GTSNPN, SVGIG (reference sequence). The CDR3 runs to 14 residues. V lost 1 base and J 5 bases, leaving 12 bases between the germline ends. Together with reference TRBV30 and TRBJ1-3, the CDR3 gives the full variable domain: SQTIHQWPATLVQPVGSPLSLECTVEGTSNPNLYWYRQAAGRGLQLLFYSVGIGQISSEVPQNLSASRPQDRQFILSSKKLLLSDSGFYLCAWSADLLRNTIYFGEGSWLTVV.